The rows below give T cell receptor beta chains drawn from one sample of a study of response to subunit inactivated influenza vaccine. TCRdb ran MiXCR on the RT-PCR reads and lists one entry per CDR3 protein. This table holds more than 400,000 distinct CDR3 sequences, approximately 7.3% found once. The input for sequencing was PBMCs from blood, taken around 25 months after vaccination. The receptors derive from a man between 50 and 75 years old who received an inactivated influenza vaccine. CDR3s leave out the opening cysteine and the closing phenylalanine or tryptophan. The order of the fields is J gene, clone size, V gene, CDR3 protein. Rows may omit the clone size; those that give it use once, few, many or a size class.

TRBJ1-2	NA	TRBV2	ASSRETGYT
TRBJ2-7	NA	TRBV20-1	SATSNEQY
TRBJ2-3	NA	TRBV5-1	ASTDRGRSTDTQY
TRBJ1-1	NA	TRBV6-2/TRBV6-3	ASTQFNIVDTEAF
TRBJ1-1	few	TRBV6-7	ASSSPGQGTRNTEAF
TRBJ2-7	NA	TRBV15	ATSRDRGRYEQY
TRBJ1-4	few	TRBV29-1	SVGQGNEKLF
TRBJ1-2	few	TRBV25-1	ASSPSGTDMSTNYGYT
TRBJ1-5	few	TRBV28	ASSLDRRDQPQH
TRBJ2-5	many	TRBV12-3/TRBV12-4	ASSLNSLRETQY
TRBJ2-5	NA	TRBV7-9	ASSLVSGQGSETQY
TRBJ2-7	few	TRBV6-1	ASRIFSGKPYEQY
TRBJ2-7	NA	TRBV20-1	SARDASYYEQY
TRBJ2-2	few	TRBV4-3	ASSQDPAGGNTGELF
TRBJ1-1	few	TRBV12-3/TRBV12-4	ASSTSGWKTEAF
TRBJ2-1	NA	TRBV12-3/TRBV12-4	ASSLAGGPREQF
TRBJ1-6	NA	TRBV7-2	ASSLAELSPLH
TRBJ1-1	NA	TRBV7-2	ASSQGHTNTESF
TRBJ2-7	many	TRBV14	ASSQDGNAREQY
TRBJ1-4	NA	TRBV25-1	ASSDPRGGEKLF
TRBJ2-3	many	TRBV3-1	ASSYDRGPTDTQY
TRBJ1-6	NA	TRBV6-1	ASSGEDNSPLH
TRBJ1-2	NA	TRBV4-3	ASSQDLQGGEGYT
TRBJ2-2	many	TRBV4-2	ASSPTGANTGELF
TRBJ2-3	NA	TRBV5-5	ASRVVSSTDTQY
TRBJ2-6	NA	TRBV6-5	ASSHRPGSGANVLT
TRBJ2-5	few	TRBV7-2	ASSLGVEGARETQY
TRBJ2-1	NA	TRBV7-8	ASSQRVVDSSYNEQF
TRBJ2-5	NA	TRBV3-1	ASSQEAGGKETQY
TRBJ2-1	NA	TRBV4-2	ASSSRSGTYNEQF
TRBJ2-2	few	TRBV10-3	AISGRDRGRGMNTGELF
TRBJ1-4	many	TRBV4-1	ASSQGTGQNEKLF
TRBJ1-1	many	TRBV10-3	ASAGQPNTEAF
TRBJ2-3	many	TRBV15	ATSTGGDDTQY
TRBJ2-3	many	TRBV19	ASSITSKGTDTQY
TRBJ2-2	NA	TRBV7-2	ASSFATSIGELF
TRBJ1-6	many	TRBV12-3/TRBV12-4	ASSLTGGGSPLH
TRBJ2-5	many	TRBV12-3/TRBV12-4	ASSFRTHQETQY
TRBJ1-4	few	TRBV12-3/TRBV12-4	ASGRGGELF
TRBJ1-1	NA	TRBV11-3	ASSPAHF
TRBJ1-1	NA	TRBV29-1	SVERGSGESRAF
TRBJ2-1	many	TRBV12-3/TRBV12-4	ASSHRLAGVLEQF
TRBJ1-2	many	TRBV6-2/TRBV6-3	ASSYSTGTGGYT